Shown below are 13 T cell receptor beta chains from a single sample sequenced in a study of OX40 agonist ivuxolimab in advanced cancers. Profiling relied on immunoSEQ multiplex PCR, and the TCRdb table lists in-frame clones only, not all of them. The profile shows tens of thousands of clones, around 94% of them singletons. The sample in question was CD4+ or CD8+ T cells sorted from blood, obtained in a trial of the OX40 agonist ivuxolimab. These receptors all come from an adult with an advanced solid tumor such as melanoma, head and neck, liver or kidney cancer.

The CDR3 sequence is CASSYSVTDTNYGYTF. CDR3 sequence (DNA): TGTGCCAGCAGTTACTCTGTGACCGATACTAACTATGGCTACACCTTC. The V and J genes are TRBV6-5 and TRBJ1-2; no firm D call. V lost 0 bases and J lost 0, with 11 bases in between. This CDR3 spans 16 amino acids. The germline V gene encodes CDR1 MNHEY and CDR2 SVGAGI.

This chain links TRBV13 with TRBJ2-2; a possible D gene is TRBD1 (6 bases). The germline V and J ends were trimmed by 3 bases and 2 bases, with 10 bases remaining between them. This CDR3 contains 15 residues. Germline CDR1 reads PRHDT; CDR2 reads FYEKMQ (reference sequence). CDR3 sequence reads: CASSFTGLNTGELFF. The CDR3 coding sequence is TGTGCCAGCAGCTTTACAGGGCTAAACACCGGGGAGCTGTTTTTT.

The J gene is TRBJ2-7, the V gene TRBV7-9; tentatively, D is TRBD1 or TRBD2 (5 bases each). This CDR3 has 14 residues. CDR1 is SEHNR, CDR2 FQNEAQ, per germline (reference sequence). V shed 4 bases and J shed 3 bases, with 13 bases lying between them. The CDR3 DNA reads as TGTGCCAGCAGCTACCGGTGGGACGACTACGAGCAGTACTTC. Translated: CASSYRWDDYEQYF.

This clone occurred once. The V and J genes are TRBV28 and TRBJ2-5; 7 bases are shared with TRBD2. This CDR3 comprises 13 residues. Germline-derived CDR1 and CDR2 are MDHEN and SYDVKM. The J segment lost 5 bases and the V segment lost 4 bases, leaving 4 bases of the junction unmatched. The CDR3 reads CASSSSSGETQYF. Written as DNA, the CDR3 is TGTGCCAGCAGTTCCTCTAGCGGTGAGACCCAGTACTTC.

This chain uses TRBV5-1 with TRBJ2-7; D unresolved. The V end lost 5 bases, the J end lost 2 bases, and 11 bases lay between the germline ends. CDR3 length equals 13 residues. CDR1 SGHRS and CDR2 YFSETQ come from the germline V gene. The CDR3 loop reads CASSNPMTYEQYF. The CDR3 nucleotides read TGCGCCAGCAGTAACCCTATGACCTACGAGCAGTACTTC.

Here the CDR3 reads CASSQEGTGGGYEQYF. CDR3 bases: TGCGCCAGCAGCCAAGAAGGGACAGGGGGCGGTTACGAGCAGTACTTC. The chain joins TRBV4-1 to TRBJ2-7, with 12 bases matching TRBD1. Looked up from germline, CDR1 is MGHRA and CDR2 is YSYEKL. This CDR3 contains 16 residues. The V segment lost 0 bases and the J segment 4 bases; nucleotides outside the gene matches: 4.

The rearrangement links TRBV30 to TRBJ1-3; unclear D gene. Per germline, CDR1 GTSNPN and CDR2 SVGIG (reference sequence). CDR3 length equals 13 residues. Trimming took 0 bases from V and 3 from J, leaving 6 bases between them. The CDR3 DNA sequence: TGTGCCTGGAGTGTACTTGGTGGAAACACCATATATTTT. Its protein is CAWSVLGGNTIYF.

This clone occurred a few times. The chain carries TRBV7-9 and TRBJ2-7, with D maybe TRBD1 (5 bases). CDR1 and CDR2 (germline): SEHNR, FQNEAQ (reference sequence). V shed 1 base and J shed 1 base, with 8 bases lying between them. This CDR3 is 14 amino acids long. CDR3 nucleotides: TGTGCCAGCAGCTTAGGCAGGACATCCTACGAGCAGTACTTC. Translating gives CASSLGRTSYEQYF.

CDR3 DNA sequence: TGTGCCAGCAGCTCCACCTACGAGCAGTACTTC. Translation: CASSSTYEQYF. The chain has TRBV5-4 and TRBJ2-7; D is unresolved. This CDR3 has 11 amino acids. V lost 3 bases to trimming and J lost 2 bases, with 3 bases between them. The germline gives CDR1 SGHNT, CDR2 YYREEE (reference sequence).

Regarding this clone: Possible read error: a much larger clone is one base away. The V call is TRBV7-3, the J call TRBJ2-2; D ambiguous. Trimming removed 0 bases at V and 3 bases at J, with 2 bases between. CDR3 length: 13 amino acids. Germline V gene lookup returns CDR1 SGHTA and CDR2 FQGTGA. The CDR3 nucleotides read TGTGCCAGCAGCTTAACCTACACCGGGGAGCTGTTTTTT. Residues: CASSLTYTGELFF.

The CDR3 loop reads CASSGGMMYNSPLHF. DNA of the CDR3: TGTGCCAGCAGTGGGGGGATGATGTATAATTCACCCCTCCACTTT. The chain combines TRBV5-6 with TRBJ1-6, with TRBD1 as a possible D gene (5 bases). This CDR3 is built from 15 residues. Germline CDR1 is SGHDT and CDR2 is YYEEEE. Trimming stripped 5 bases from V and 4 bases from J, with 13 bases between.

The chain couples TRBV7-2 to TRBJ2-2; no clear D gene. The CDR3 runs to 14 residues. Germline V gene sequence: CDR1 SGHTA, CDR2 FQGNSA. V was trimmed by 3 bases and J by 4 bases, leaving 9 bases between them. The CDR3 region is CASSFWSSTGELFF. The CDR3 region has the DNA TGTGCCAGCAGCTTTTGGAGTAGCACCGGGGAGCTGTTTTTT.

This clone has a single count. V and J are TRBV6-1 and TRBJ1-2; tentatively, D is TRBD1 (5 bases). The germline V and J ends were trimmed by 1 base and 3 bases, with 9 bases remaining between them. The CDR3 runs 14 residues. Germline values: CDR1 MNHNS, CDR2 SASEGT. The CDR3 here is CASSEGQSYYGYTF. The CDR3 bases are TGTGCCAGCAGTGAAGGACAGTCCTACTATGGCTACACCTTC.